These T cell receptor beta chains were read from a single sample in a study of CXCR3-negative and CXCR3-positive naive CD8 T cells. From the 5' RACE reads, TCRdb lists one entry per CDR3 protein and no DNA. This sample's clone table lists roughly 130,000 distinct CDR3 sequences. Sequencing used naive CXCR3+ CD8+ T cells from blood. Receptors were obtained from a human donor in good health. Some clones in this sample may be carry-over from other donors' samples. Each CDR3 is given with its conserved first and last residue.

V	J	CDR3
TRBV20-1	TRBJ2-7	CSARREGWEQYF
TRBV29-1	TRBJ2-4	CSVEGGDRWAKNIQYF
TRBV20-1	TRBJ2-1	CSARALAGGTDEQFF
TRBV4-3	TRBJ2-7	CASSRAAGQGDAEQYF
TRBV12-3/TRBV12-4	TRBJ1-5	CASSLAPTGQPQHF
TRBV11-1	TRBJ2-7	CASSPGTSGYEQYF
TRBV29-1	TRBJ1-2	CSGAGDYGYTF
TRBV11-2	TRBJ1-5	CASGLLPANQPQHF
TRBV13	TRBJ2-3	CASSSGLAGGDTQYF
TRBV15	TRBJ2-7	CATSRSWALENYEQYF
TRBV13	TRBJ2-1	CASSHRDSYNEQFF
TRBV29-1	TRBJ2-2	CSVEDITGGPSGELFF
TRBV29-1	TRBJ2-7	CSVGGGYEQYF
TRBV5-1	TRBJ2-1	CASSLGTSTPEQFF
TRBV15	TRBJ1-2	CATSRVQVNYGYTF
TRBV20-1	TRBJ1-2	CSARGGTGEVDGYTF
TRBV10-3	TRBJ2-1	CAIGTTFSYNEQFF
TRBV5-6	TRBJ1-1	CASSSGGDYTEAFF
TRBV12-3/TRBV12-4	TRBJ2-1	CASSSQGEGNEQFF
TRBV29-1	TRBJ1-5	CSVEGVGNQPQHF
TRBV10-1	TRBJ1-5	CASSPGTGFGNQPQHF
TRBV7-3	TRBJ2-7	CASSSGTGEQYF
TRBV29-1	TRBJ2-7	CSVAPPGTGVYEQYF
TRBV7-3	TRBJ2-1	CASGVGGHNEQFF